The 4 T cell receptor beta chains given below trace back to one sample, sequenced in a study of cytomegalovirus exposure and HLA in healthy donors. Sequenced by immunoSEQ multiplex PCR; TCRdb stores in-frame clones only, minus some. The sample lists 150,000 to 200,000 clones; about nine tenths were seen once. Sequencing used PBMCs. These receptors all come from a man aged 18 to 30 in good health and CMV-seropositive.

This chain connects TRBV7-2 to TRBJ1-1; TRBD1 is a possible D gene (5 bases). Trimming cost V 5 bases and J 5 bases, with 15 bases left between them. The CDR3 extends over 14 amino acids. Germline V lookup: CDR1 SGHTA, CDR2 FQGNSA. CDR3 in amino acids: CASSRQARGTEAFF. CDR3 DNA sequence: TGTGCCAGCAGCCGGCAGGCCCGGGGGACTGAAGCTTTCTTT.

This clone occurred once. V gene TRBV9 combines with J gene TRBJ2-3; a weak D match, TRBD1 (6 bases). This CDR3 region has 16 residues. Per germline, CDR1 SGDLS and CDR2 YYNGEE. V was clipped by 4 bases and J by 6 bases, with 21 bases between them. Here the CDR3 reads CASSYNLGQGTDTQYF. DNA for the CDR3: TGTGCCAGCAGCTACAACCTGGGACAAGGGACGGATACGCAGTATTTT.

The chain employs TRBV5-1 and TRBJ2-5, with 9 bases matching TRBD2. Germline V gene lookup returns CDR1 SGHRS and CDR2 YFSETQ. The junction had 5 bases not matched to a gene; V was cut back by 0 bases and J by 5 bases. This CDR3 is built from 15 residues. This CDR3 reads CASSLVAGERETQYF. In DNA form, the CDR3 reads TGCGCCAGCAGCTTGGTAGCGGGGGAAAGGGAGACCCAGTACTTC.

Turning to this clone: One junction end does not reproduce the germline sequence, and a read error may be involved. The chain has TRBV14 and TRBJ2-7, with 10 positions matching TRBD1. CDR3 length equals 14 residues. CDR1 SGHDN and CDR2 FVKESK come from the germline V gene. The CDR3 nucleotides read TGTGCCAGCAGCCCGGGACAGGGGCCTTACGGGCAGTACTTC. It translates to CASSPGQGPYGQYF.